This T cell receptor (beta chain) was profiled in a study of Ad26.COV2.S vaccination and SARS-CoV-2 variants. Regarding the study as a whole: Comparability of non-spike TCR breadth was observed across vaccine and placebo recipients.

The CDR3 has 14 amino acids. The germline gives CDR1 LGHNA, CDR2 YSLEER. Trimming left V 4 bases short and J 4 bases short, with 14 bases between. This clone was observed a handful of times. Its antigen is undetermined. TCRdb's table, derived via immunoSEQ multiplex PCR, lists solely in-frame clones and lacks some. The sample yields roughly 150,000 clones, about nine tenths seen once. The chain has TRBV4-3 and TRBJ2-7; D uncertain. Here the sequenced sample was peripheral blood, taken after recovery from COVID-19. This clonotype was sampled from a human donor who had recovered from COVID-19. The CDR3 sequence: CASSPSRVGYEQYF. Written as DNA, the CDR3 is TGCGCCAGCAGCCCCTCCCGGGTCGGGTACGAGCAGTACTTC.